The entry below describes one T cell receptor beta chain. Its antigen is not identified. Using unique molecular identifiers, the investigators prepared the TCRbeta library. TCRdb used MiXCR to reprocess the PCR reads, holding one entry per CDR3 protein. Here the sample spans around 450,000 distinct CDR3 sequences, 43% being singletons. This specimen belongs to a study of T-cell reconstitution after alpha-beta-depleted transplantation in children. CDR1 and CDR2 from the germline V gene are SEHNR and FQNEAQ (reference sequence). The ends were cut back, 1 base at V and 4 bases at J, with 10 bases in the middle. The CDR3 runs to 15 residues. Findings and caveats of the study: Roughly two months post-transplant, alpha-beta T cells reportedly originated from several hundred graft clones that had expanded. From surviving recipient T cells and thymic progenitors came the high day-60 TCRbeta diversity observed in some patients. From newly produced T cells came most of the T-cell counts and diversity one year after transplant.

The V gene is TRBV7-9, the J gene TRBJ2-2; no clear D gene. This material consisted of PBMCs, taken before TCRalphabeta/CD19-depleted stem cell transplant. This TCR derives from a girl aged 2 to 10 with aplastic anemia, due to receive a stem cell transplant. The CDR3 coding sequence is TGTGCCAGCAGCTTAGAGAACAGCCTCACCGGGGAGCTGTTTTTT. It is translated as CASSLENSLTGELFF.